The present T cell receptor (beta chain) was sequenced within a study of blood T cells in healthy people across ages. CDR3 size: 14 residues. V was pared by 2 bases and J by 4 bases, with 4 bases of the junction left unmatched. The germline V gene encodes CDR1 LGHDT and CDR2 YNNKEL (reference sequence). Primed by a sample-barcoded 5' primer and a J-beta primer mix, a second PCR proceeded for about 6 to 11 cycles. From each sample, at least 2.5 million paired-end reads containing CDR3 were obtained. TCRdb independently ran MiXCR on the 5' RACE reads; one entry per CDR3 protein. The table lists roughly 860,000 distinct CDR3 sequences, roughly 60% of them singletons.

The sample taken for sequencing was blood. This TCR derives from a man younger than 45 in good health. V is TRBV3-1 and J is TRBJ1-2; 7 nucleotides align to TRBD1. The CDR3: CASSQPDRVYGYTF. The CDR3 DNA reads TGTGCCAGCAGCCAACCTGACAGGGTCTATGGCTACACCTTC.